The source of this T cell receptor beta chain is a study of CD8 T cells in ankylosing spondylitis. Regarding the study as a whole: Blood from ankylosing spondylitis patients appeared to carry a characteristic roughly 8-variant TCR beta motif.

This clonotype was picked up a small number of times. Its antigen is not identified. TCRdb re-called the 5' RACE reads through MiXCR, storing one row per CDR3 protein. In the table there are around 890,000 distinct CDR3 sequences, approximately 10% of which are singletons. V gave up 0 bases and J gave up 1 base; unmatched junction bases: 3. Per the germline V gene, CDR1 is MNHEY and CDR2 is SVGAGI. The CDR3 is 16 residues long. V usage is TRBV6-5 and J usage is TRBJ1-1, with 9 bases aligning to TRBD1. Input material: blood, either unsorted or a sorted T cell fraction (not recorded which). The TCR was taken from a male donor with ankylosing spondylitis. DNA for the CDR3: TGTGCCAGCAGTTACTCGACAGGGGGGACGAACACTGAAGCTTTCTTT. Translation: CASSYSTGGTNTEAFF.